The clone carrying this T cell receptor (beta chain) was observed a handful of times. Antigen: not known. The entry originates in a study of cytomegalovirus exposure and HLA in healthy donors. The PCR ran on 60 Vbeta and 13 Jbeta primers. This table comes from immunoSEQ multiplex PCR, and its TCRdb copy is limited to in-frame clones, with some not included. This sample yields about 170,000 clones, of which roughly 80% are seen a single time; 2% to 2.5% belongs to the top ten. Germline V CDR1 and CDR2: SNHLY, FYNNEI. CDR3 length equals 15 residues. With V trimmed by 4 bases and J by 0 bases, 5 bases remained unmatched. Study-level results: Within the data, a cluster of highly shared sequence variants was likely a sequencing artifact. By HLA locus, TCR association rates varied in a later analysis, with DRB1 showing the most and HLA-C the fewest. Presence/absence analyses assumed roughly uniform sequencing depth across donors.

The chain has TRBV2 and TRBJ1-2; 7 bases are shared with TRBD1. The specimen sequenced was PBMCs. The TCR sequence derives from a male donor in good health and CMV-seronegative. Here the CDR3 reads CASSGQGVTNYGYTF. CDR3 coding DNA: TGTGCCAGCAGTGGACAGGGTGTCACTAACTATGGCTACACCTTC.